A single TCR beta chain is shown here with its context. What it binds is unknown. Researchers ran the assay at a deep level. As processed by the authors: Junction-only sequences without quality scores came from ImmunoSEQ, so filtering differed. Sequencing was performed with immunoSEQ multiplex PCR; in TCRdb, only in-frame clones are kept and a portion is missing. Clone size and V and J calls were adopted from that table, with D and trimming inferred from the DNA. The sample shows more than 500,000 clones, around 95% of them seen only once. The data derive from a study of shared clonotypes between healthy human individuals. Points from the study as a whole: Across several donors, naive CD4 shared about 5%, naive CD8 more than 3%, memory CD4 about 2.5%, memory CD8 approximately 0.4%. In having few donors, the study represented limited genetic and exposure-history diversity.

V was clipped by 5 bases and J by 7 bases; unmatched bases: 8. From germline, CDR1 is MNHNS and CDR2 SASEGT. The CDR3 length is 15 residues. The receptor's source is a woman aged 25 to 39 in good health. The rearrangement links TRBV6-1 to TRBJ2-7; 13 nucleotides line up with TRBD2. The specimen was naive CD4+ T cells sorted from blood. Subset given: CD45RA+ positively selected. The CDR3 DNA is TGTGCCAGCAGTCCCACTAGCGGGAGGGCTGGGGAGCAGTACTTC. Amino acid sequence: CASSPTSGRAGEQYF.